These 30 T cell receptor beta chains were all obtained from the same sample, sequenced in a study of response to subunit inactivated influenza vaccine. MiXCR was run by TCRdb on the RT-PCR reads, yielding one entry per CDR3 protein. The table has hundreds of thousands of distinct CDR3 sequences, more than 11% seen once. The source was PBMCs from blood, collected 14 days before vaccination. The receptors come from a man aged 50-60 years who received an inactivated influenza vaccine.

The chain recombines TRBV6-5 with TRBJ1-5; 8 bases align to TRBD1. The germline gives CDR1 MNHEY, CDR2 SVGAGI. Unmatched junction bases numbered 5, after V lost 10 bases and J lost 6 bases. The CDR3 contains 12 residues. The chain's CDR3 is CATRTGSQPQHF. In DNA, the CDR3 is TGTGCCACCCGGACAGGGTCTCAGCCCCAGCATTTT.

This clonotype was counted only a few times. This sequence joins TRBV27 and TRBJ2-7; either TRBD1 or TRBD2 may fit D (5 bases each). CDR1 MNHEY and CDR2 SMNVEV come from the germline V gene (reference sequence). The CDR3 extends over 15 amino acids. V dropped 2 bases and J dropped 6 bases, with 17 bases sitting between them. The CDR3 is CASSLGSGPVREQYF. The CDR3 region has the DNA TGTGCCAGCAGTTTAGGGTCGGGGCCAGTCCGCGAGCAGTACTTC.

The CDR3 spells CASSLIQGWSRGTEAFF. As DNA, the CDR3 is TGCGCCAGCAGCTTAATACAGGGATGGTCGCGCGGCACTGAAGCTTTCTTT. This chain joins TRBV5-1 and TRBJ1-1, with TRBD1 as a possible D gene (6 bases). Germline V gene lookup returns CDR1 SGHRS and CDR2 YFSETQ. V lost 2 bases to trimming and J lost 4 bases, with 21 bases between them. The CDR3 is made up of 17 amino acids.

The genes are TRBV28 and TRBJ2-2; tentative D call: TRBD1 (6 bases). Germline values: CDR1 MDHEN, CDR2 SYDVKM. V lost 6 bases to trimming and J lost 3 bases, with 11 bases between them. This CDR3 is 14 amino acids long. The CDR3 loop reads CASSASGDTGELFF. The CDR3 region has the DNA TGTGCCAGCAGCGCCTCAGGGGACACCGGGGAGCTGTTTTTT.

This clonotype was picked up a small number of times. The V and J genes are TRBV21-1 and TRBJ2-3. TRBV21-1 is a documented pseudogene. The CDR3 consists of 14 residues. DNA for the CDR3: TGTGCCAGCAGCGACCGAGCCAGCACAGATACGCAGTATTTT. Encoded protein: CASSDRASTDTQYF.

The chain couples TRBV4-1 to TRBJ1-4, with a tentative D call TRBD1 (5 bases). V was cut by 1 base and J by 5 bases, with 8 bases left in between. Germline values: CDR1 MGHRA, CDR2 YSYEKL. The CDR3 contains 14 residues. The CDR3 sequence is CASSQAGLNEKLFF. For the CDR3, the DNA is TGCGCCAGCAGCCAAGCGGGACTGAATGAAAAACTGTTTTTT.

In its sample, this clonotype was seen a few times. The chain is built from TRBV20-1 and TRBJ2-1; D ambiguous. Trimming removed 6 bases at V and 10 bases at J, with 16 bases between. Germline CDR1 reads DFQATT; CDR2 reads SNEGSKA (reference sequence). The CDR3 is 12 amino acids. Here the CDR3 reads CSAEAYREEQFF. The CDR3 nucleotides read TGCAGTGCCGAGGCATACAGAGAGGAGCAGTTCTTC.

This clonotype was recorded many times. The rearrangement joins TRBV2 to TRBJ2-1; D is uncertain. V was shortened by 2 bases and J by 0 bases, with 14 bases between the two germline ends. From germline, CDR1 is SNHLY and CDR2 FYNNEI. There are 17 residues in the CDR3. The CDR3 coding sequence is TGTGCCAGCAGTGAATACATGGCGGCCTCCTCCTACAATGAGCAGTTCTTC. This gives the protein CASSEYMAASSYNEQFF.

V gene TRBV15 combines with J gene TRBJ2-2; D might be TRBD2 (5 bases). V was trimmed by 0 bases and J by 5 bases, leaving 10 bases between them. Per the germline V gene, CDR1 is LNHNV and CDR2 is YYDKDF (reference sequence). The CDR3 runs 15 residues. CDR3 sequence: CATSRDFGRTGELFF. In DNA, the CDR3 is TGTGCCACCAGCAGAGATTTTGGGAGAACCGGGGAGCTGTTTTTT.

This clonotype was recorded a few times. The chain has TRBV20-1 and TRBJ1-6, with 7 bases fitting TRBD1. V was clipped by 6 bases and J by 6 bases; unmatched bases: 8. The germline V gene has CDR1 DFQATT and CDR2 SNEGSKA (reference sequence). The CDR3 spans 14 residues. CDR3 protein: CSASRGQINSPLHF. The CDR3 region has the DNA TGCAGTGCGAGTAGGGGACAGATTAATTCACCCCTCCACTTT.

The J gene is TRBJ2-7, the V gene TRBV20-1, with D maybe TRBD2 (7 bases). V was trimmed by 3 bases and J by 6 bases, leaving 18 bases between them. CDR3 length: 14 residues. Per germline, CDR1 DFQATT and CDR2 SNEGSKA (reference sequence). The CDR3 sequence: CSASWGGRRSEQYF. CDR3 coding DNA: TGCAGTGCTAGTTGGGGGGGGCGAAGAAGCGAGCAGTACTTC.

This clonotype was observed a few times. This chain joins TRBV6-5 and TRBJ1-4, with 10 bases matching TRBD1. The CDR3 is 15 residues long. Germline CDR1 and CDR2: MNHEY and SVGAGI. V lost 5 bases, J lost 8 bases, and 8 bases stayed unmatched. The CDR3 sequence is CASSHRQGAREKLFF. The CDR3 DNA is TGTGCCAGCAGTCACAGACAGGGGGCGCGGGAAAAACTGTTTTTT.

This clonotype came up a few times. This chain uses TRBV12-3 or TRBV12-4 with TRBJ1-5; no clear D gene. V was shortened by 2 bases and J by 0 bases, with 11 bases between the two germline ends. This CDR3 comprises 16 residues. CDR3 region: CASSLTDGYSNQPQHF. CDR3 in DNA: TGTGCCAGCAGTTTAACAGACGGATATAGCAATCAGCCCCAGCATTTT.

The chain is built from TRBV11-2 and TRBJ2-2, with D hard to call. CDR3 length: 14 amino acids. V shed 3 bases and J shed 5 bases, with 10 bases lying between them. Germline CDR1 and CDR2: SGHAT and FQNNGV. CDR3 in DNA: TGTGCCAGCAGCTTCACCGTTAATACCGGGGAGCTGTTTTTT. This gives the protein CASSFTVNTGELFF. The whole variable domain, filled in from reference TRBV11-2 and TRBJ2-2, reads EAGVAQSPRYKIIEKRQSVAFWCNPISGHATLYWYQQILGQGPKLLIQFQNNGVVDDSQLPKDRFSAERLKGVDSTLKIQPAKLEDSAVYLCASSFTVNTGELFFGEGSRLTVL.

At least ten counts were recorded for this clonotype. The chain links TRBV24-1 to TRBJ2-1, with 7 bases lining up with TRBD1. Germline V gives CDR1 KGHDR, CDR2 SFDVKD. The junction had 4 bases not matched to a gene; V was cut back by 6 bases and J by 6 bases. The CDR3 runs to 13 residues. Written as DNA, the CDR3 is TGTGCCACCAGTATCCACAGGGGCAATGAGCAGTTCTTC. This translates into CATSIHRGNEQFF.

In its sample, this clonotype was seen a few times. This chain uses TRBV2 with TRBJ1-5; D call uncertain. This CDR3 comprises 12 residues. V lost 5 bases and J lost 7, with 9 bases in between. Germline assignment: CDR1 SNHLY and CDR2 FYNNEI. The CDR3 spells CASSKVGQPQHF. The CDR3 coding sequence is TGTGCCAGCAGTAAGGTGGGGCAGCCCCAGCATTTT.

A few counts support this clonotype. CDR3 in amino acids: CASSTRDWTYEQYF. As DNA, the CDR3 is TGTGCCAGCAGTACCCGGGACTGGACCTACGAGCAGTACTTC. The chain is built from TRBV12-3 or TRBV12-4 and TRBJ2-7, with a possible D match to TRBD2 (6 bases). The CDR3 runs to 14 residues. V was trimmed by 5 bases and J by 2 bases, leaving 13 bases between them.

This clonotype was seen a handful of times. V and J are TRBV2 and TRBJ1-1; the D gene is possibly TRBD1 (5 bases). Germline CDR1 is SNHLY and CDR2 is FYNNEI. The CDR3 is 14 residues long. V gave up 6 bases and J gave up 3 bases, with 14 bases separating them. The CDR3 reads CASSESLGDTEAFF. CDR3 DNA sequence: TGTGCCAGCAGCGAATCCCTGGGGGACACTGAAGCTTTCTTT.

This clonotype appeared a few times. The chain has TRBV7-2 and TRBJ1-5; 9 positions match TRBD1. J gave up 4 bases and V 6 bases, and 7 bases lay outside the gene matches. The CDR3 length is 15 residues. CDR1 is SGHTA, CDR2 FQGNSA, per germline. Here the CDR3 reads CASRTTGGENQPQHF. The CDR3 region has the DNA TGTGCCAGCAGAACCACAGGGGGCGAGAATCAGCCCCAGCATTTT.

This clonotype showed up just a few times. The chain joins TRBV10-2 to TRBJ2-5; D is unclear. The V end was cut by 8 bases, the J end by 2 bases, with 6 bases between. This CDR3 is 11 amino acids long. CDR1 and CDR2 from the germline V gene are WSHSY and SAAADI. This CDR3 reads CASGYQETQYF. The CDR3 region has the DNA TGCGCCAGCGGGTATCAAGAGACCCAGTACTTC.

This clonotype was detected a few times. CDR3 loop: CASSVVDTGEQFF. The CDR3 region has the DNA TGTGCCAGCAGTGTAGTCGATACCGGTGAGCAGTTCTTC. The chain is built from TRBV28 and TRBJ2-1; D remains unclear. V lost 5 bases, J lost 9 bases, and 14 bases lay in between. Germline loops: CDR1 MDHEN, CDR2 SYDVKM. The CDR3 is 13 amino acids.

This clonotype has just a few counts. V usage is TRBV6-1 and J usage is TRBJ2-7, with D uncertain. The germline V gene has CDR1 MNHNS and CDR2 SASEGT. V was clipped by 5 bases and J by 3 bases, with 17 bases between them. CDR3 length equals 15 residues. CDR3 bases: TGTGCCAGCAGTCCAATGGACCGCCACCTCTACGAGCAGTACTTC. It translates to CASSPMDRHLYEQYF.

This clonotype was found many times. The chain combines TRBV20-1 with TRBJ2-1; 12 bases are shared with TRBD2. The CDR3 length is 18 residues. CDR1 is DFQATT, CDR2 SNEGSKA, per germline (reference sequence). V shed 5 bases and J 1 base; nucleotides not matched to a gene: 12. CDR3 DNA: TGCAGTGCTTTTACCTCTAGCGGGAGGGGATCGTCCTACAATGAGCAGTTCTTC. Its translation: CSAFTSSGRGSSYNEQFF.

The chain couples TRBV20-1 to TRBJ2-1, with 9 bases fitting TRBD1. The CDR3 has 16 residues. Germline CDR1 reads DFQATT; CDR2 reads SNEGSKA (reference sequence). The ends lost 0 bases at V and 4 bases at J; junction bases unmatched: 7. The CDR3, as DNA: TGCAGTGCTAGAGATCCGGGACAGGGCGTGTACAATGAGCAGTTCTTC. This gives the protein CSARDPGQGVYNEQFF.

This clonotype was observed a few times. The chain couples TRBV28 to TRBJ2-3; TRBD2 aligns across 9 bases. V dropped 4 bases and J dropped 4; count of bases not matched to a gene: 15. CDR1 and CDR2 from the germline V gene are MDHEN and SYDVKM. The CDR3 contains 18 residues. The DNA for the CDR3 is TGTGCCAGCAGTTCCTTTTTTAACGCGGGAGGGCTCCCAGATACGCAGTATTTT. It codes for CASSSFFNAGGLPDTQYF. The variable domain in full, with the rest retrieved from reference TRBV28 and TRBJ2-3, is DVKVTQSSRYLVKRTGEKVFLECVQDMDHENMFWYRQDPGLGLRLIYFSYDVKMKEKGDIPEGYSVSREKKERFSLILESASTNQTSMYLCASSSFFNAGGLPDTQYFGPGTRLTVL.

J is TRBJ2-7 and V is TRBV7-9; the match to TRBD1 covers 7 bases. Germline CDR1 SEHNR, CDR2 FQNEAQ (reference sequence). Unmatched junction bases numbered 9, after V lost 5 bases and J lost 2 bases. CDR3 size: 15 residues. In DNA form, the CDR3 reads TGTGCCAGCAGCCCTATGGCAGGGGGTACCTACGAGCAGTACTTC. The encoded protein is CASSPMAGGTYEQYF.

This clonotype showed up just a few times. V usage is TRBV20-1 and J usage is TRBJ1-6, with D uncertain. This CDR3 region has 12 residues. Germline assignment: CDR1 DFQATT and CDR2 SNEGSKA (reference sequence). V dropped 7 bases and J dropped 4 bases, with 8 bases sitting between them. The CDR3 is CSVSDYNSPLHF. CDR3 nucleotides: TGCAGTGTTTCAGATTATAATTCACCCCTCCACTTT.

This rearrangement joins TRBV20-1 to TRBJ2-1, with 10 bases lining up with TRBD2. The ends lost 2 bases at V and 0 bases at J; junction bases unmatched: 4. Germline V gene data show CDR1 as DFQATT and CDR2 as SNEGSKA (reference sequence). This CDR3 has 16 amino acids. The CDR3 spells CSARKGLASSYNEQFF. The CDR3 nucleotides are TGCAGTGCTAGAAAGGGACTAGCGTCCTCCTACAATGAGCAGTTCTTC.

This clonotype was counted between two and nine times. The rearrangement joins TRBV6-2 or TRBV6-3 to TRBJ1-6, with 8 nucleotides matching TRBD1. This CDR3 contains 16 residues. Germline loops: CDR1 MNHEY, CDR2 SVGEGT. Trimming took 6 bases from V and 7 from J; bases not matched to a gene: 11. The CDR3 DNA follows: TGTGCCAGCAGGCGCGAGACAGGGGTAGGAAATTCACCCCTCCACTTT. Translating it yields CASRRETGVGNSPLHF.

V is TRBV7-2 and J is TRBJ1-3; D is undetermined. V was shortened by 0 bases and J by 2 bases, with 11 bases between the two germline ends. This CDR3 region has 16 residues. CDR1 is SGHTA and CDR2 is FQGNSA in the germline V gene. CDR3 DNA sequence: TGTGCCAGCAGCTTAGCGCACAGCAGACCTGGAAACACCATATATTTT. Its translation is CASSLAHSRPGNTIYF. The complete variable domain, with remaining parts taken from reference TRBV7-2 and TRBJ1-3, reads GAGVSQSPSNKVTEKGKDVELRCDPISGHTALYWYRQSLGQGLEFLIYFQGNSAPDKSGLPSDRFSAERTGGSVSTLTIQRTQQEDSAVYLCASSLAHSRPGNTIYFGEGSWLTVV.